This is a list of T cell receptor beta chains from one sample in a study of T cell responses to AZD1222 COVID-19 vaccine. Clones were sequenced by immunoSEQ multiplex PCR, and TCRdb holds only the in-frame ones, with some missing. The data show 98,000 or so clones, with around nine tenths seen just once and 3.3% held by the top ten. This material consisted of peripheral blood, taken 28 days after the second dose of the MenACWY control vaccine. These receptors came from an adult who received the MenACWY meningococcal vaccine as a control. CDR3s include the opening cysteine and the closing phenylalanine or tryptophan. A D gene is named only where the DNA matches it firmly. Part of the rows lack a size; the others show once, few, many or a class for expanded clones.

CDR3 DNA: TGCGCCAGCAGCCAAGATAGGCAGGGGGTGGATCAGCCCCAGCATTTT
CDR3 protein: CASSQDRQGVDQPQHF
J gene: TRBJ1-5
D gene: TRBD1
clone size: -
V gene: TRBV4-1

CDR3 DNA: TGTGCCAGCAGTTTGAGTGGAAATCAGCCCCAGCATTTT
CDR3 protein: CASSLSGNQPQHF
J gene: TRBJ1-5
D gene: -
clone size: -
V gene: TRBV12-3/TRBV12-4

CDR3 DNA: TGTGCCAGCGGGGCCGGGGGAGGATCAGCCTACGAGCAGTACTTC
CDR3 protein: CASGAGGGSAYEQYF
J gene: TRBJ2-7
D gene: -
clone size: few
V gene: TRBV6-5

CDR3 DNA: TGTGCCAGCAGACTGACCGTGAACACTGAAGCTTTCTTT
CDR3 protein: CASRLTVNTEAFF
J gene: TRBJ1-1
D gene: -
clone size: once
V gene: TRBV28

CDR3 DNA: TGCGCCAGCAGCCAAGATGCTGGGCTAGCGTACGAGCAGTACTTC
CDR3 protein: CASSQDAGLAYEQYF
J gene: TRBJ2-7
D gene: -
clone size: -
V gene: TRBV4-3

CDR3 DNA: TGTGCCAGCAGCAATTCGGGGACTAGCGGCCAAGAGACCCAGTACTTC
CDR3 protein: CASSNSGTSGQETQYF
J gene: TRBJ2-5
D gene: TRBD2
clone size: -
V gene: TRBV11-2

CDR3 DNA: TGTGCCAGCAGCTCAGGAGGTGTCGGCTACAATGAGCAGTTCTTC
CDR3 protein: CASSSGGVGYNEQFF
J gene: TRBJ2-1
D gene: -
clone size: -
V gene: TRBV11-3

CDR3 DNA: TGCGCCAGCAGCCCACAGACAGGGGAAGGCGAAAAACTGTTTTTT
CDR3 protein: CASSPQTGEGEKLFF
J gene: TRBJ1-4
D gene: TRBD1
clone size: once
V gene: TRBV4-3

CDR3 DNA: TGTGCCAGCAGCGTAGCCCCAACTTCAGGGGCAGATACGCAGTATTTT
CDR3 protein: CASSVAPTSGADTQYF
J gene: TRBJ2-3
D gene: -
clone size: -
V gene: TRBV9

CDR3 DNA: TGTGCCAGCTCACCACCAACAGCGGTCTATGGCTACACCTTC
CDR3 protein: CASSPPTAVYGYTF
J gene: TRBJ1-2
D gene: -
clone size: medium-sized
V gene: TRBV18

CDR3 DNA: TGTGCCAGTTCCCTGTACGGCAGGGAAGACTATGGCTACACCTTC
CDR3 protein: CASSLYGREDYGYTF
J gene: TRBJ1-2
D gene: -
clone size: -
V gene: TRBV19

CDR3 DNA: TGTGCCAGCAGTTTTCCCAGGGACTATGGCTACACCTTC
CDR3 protein: CASSFPRDYGYTF
J gene: TRBJ1-2
D gene: -
clone size: -
V gene: TRBV12-3/TRBV12-4

CDR3 DNA: TGTGCCAGCTCACCGGCGGGGGCTGAAGCTTTCTTT
CDR3 protein: CASSPAGAEAFF
J gene: TRBJ1-1
D gene: -
clone size: -
V gene: TRBV18

CDR3 DNA: TGTGCCAGCAGGAGAAGTAGCAATCAGCCCCAGCATTTT
CDR3 protein: CASRRSSNQPQHF
J gene: TRBJ1-5
D gene: -
clone size: -
V gene: TRBV2

CDR3 DNA: TGCAGCGTTCATCGTGGGACAGGGGGCCGCGGCTACACCTTC
CDR3 protein: CSVHRGTGGRGYTF
J gene: TRBJ1-2
D gene: TRBD1
clone size: -
V gene: TRBV29-1

CDR3 DNA: TGTGCCAGCAGCTTGTGGGACAGGAGGAACTATGGCTACACCTTC
CDR3 protein: CASSLWDRRNYGYTF
J gene: TRBJ1-2
D gene: TRBD1
clone size: -
V gene: TRBV5-6

CDR3 DNA: TGTGCCAGCTCGGGAGGGGGGGTCAGCTCCTACGAGCAGTACTTC
CDR3 protein: CASSGGGVSSYEQYF
J gene: TRBJ2-7
D gene: -
clone size: -
V gene: TRBV18

CDR3 DNA: TGCGCCAGCAGCCAAGTCCAAGCGGGGACAAAATACAATGAGCAGTTCTTC
CDR3 protein: CASSQVQAGTKYNEQFF
J gene: TRBJ2-1
D gene: -
clone size: -
V gene: TRBV4-1

CDR3 DNA: TGCAGCGGCGGACCGGGACAGTCGTTCTATGGCTACACCTTC
CDR3 protein: CSGGPGQSFYGYTF
J gene: TRBJ1-2
D gene: TRBD1
clone size: -
V gene: TRBV29-1

CDR3 DNA: TGTGCCAGCAGCTTCCTGGGGGCGGCAGGGACCGAGCAGTACTTC
CDR3 protein: CASSFLGAAGTEQYF
J gene: TRBJ2-7
D gene: -
clone size: -
V gene: TRBV11-2

CDR3 DNA: TGTGCCAGCAGTGAAGCGGGTGGGGCAGGAATTTCTCGGGCCCAGTACTTC
CDR3 protein: CASSEAGGAGISRAQYF
J gene: TRBJ2-5
D gene: -
clone size: -
V gene: TRBV6-1

CDR3 DNA: TGTGCCAGCAGTGAAGCGCCCATGGGGGACAGTCTTTACGAGCAGTACTTC
CDR3 protein: CASSEAPMGDSLYEQYF
J gene: TRBJ2-7
D gene: TRBD1
clone size: -
V gene: TRBV6-1

CDR3 DNA: TGTGCCAGCAGCCAAGTTGGGACTGGGGAGCTAGCCAAAAACATTCAGTACTTC
CDR3 protein: CASSQVGTGELAKNIQYF
J gene: TRBJ2-4
D gene: -
clone size: -
V gene: TRBV4-2

CDR3 DNA: TGTGCCAGCAGCCCACATGGGCTCTCCTACGAGCAGTACTTC
CDR3 protein: CASSPHGLSYEQYF
J gene: TRBJ2-7
D gene: -
clone size: -
V gene: TRBV3-1/TRBV3-2

CDR3 DNA: TGTGCCAGCAGTTACGGGGGAAATGGCTACACCTTC
CDR3 protein: CASSYGGNGYTF
J gene: TRBJ1-2
D gene: -
clone size: -
V gene: TRBV6-5

CDR3 DNA: TGTGCCAGCAGTTACGGACAGGGGGTTTTCGGCGAGCAGTACTTC
CDR3 protein: CASSYGQGVFGEQYF
J gene: TRBJ2-7
D gene: TRBD1
clone size: -
V gene: TRBV6-5

CDR3 DNA: TGTGCCAGCAGCTTAGGACCTTTATCACCCCTCCACTTT
CDR3 protein: CASSLGPLSPLHF
J gene: TRBJ1-6
D gene: -
clone size: once
V gene: TRBV7-8

CDR3 DNA: TGCGCCAGCAGTCCCGGGACTAGGGGCTACGAGCAGTACTTC
CDR3 protein: CASSPGTRGYEQYF
J gene: TRBJ2-7
D gene: TRBD2
clone size: -
V gene: TRBV5-1

CDR3 DNA: TGCAGCGGCCAGGGGAGCTATGGCTACACCTTC
CDR3 protein: CSGQGSYGYTF
J gene: TRBJ1-2
D gene: -
clone size: -
V gene: TRBV29-1

CDR3 DNA: TGCGCCAGCAGTCCCGGACTAGCGGGGGTCAATGAGCAGTTCTTC
CDR3 protein: CASSPGLAGVNEQFF
J gene: TRBJ2-1
D gene: TRBD2
clone size: -
V gene: TRBV10-2

CDR3 DNA: TGTGCCAGCAGCTCGAGCCAGCCGGACAGGGTGCGGCAGCCCCAGCATTTT
CDR3 protein: CASSSSQPDRVRQPQHF
J gene: TRBJ1-5
D gene: TRBD1
clone size: -
V gene: TRBV13

CDR3 DNA: TGTGCCAGCAGTCCTGGGCTAGCGGGGGGGCGAAATACGCAGTATTTT
CDR3 protein: CASSPGLAGGRNTQYF
J gene: TRBJ2-3
D gene: TRBD2
clone size: few
V gene: TRBV28

CDR3 DNA: TGTGCCAGCAGCGGGGGACATGCCAACACCGGGGAGCTGTTTTTT
CDR3 protein: CASSGGHANTGELFF
J gene: TRBJ2-2
D gene: -
clone size: -
V gene: TRBV6-5

CDR3 DNA: TGTGCCAGCAGCCAAGTCGGGTCAGGCCTCTTCGAAGCTTTCTTT
CDR3 protein: CASSQVGSGLFEAFF
J gene: TRBJ1-1
D gene: -
clone size: -
V gene: TRBV3-1/TRBV3-2

CDR3 DNA: TGTGCCACCAGTGATGCAGGGAAGGCTGAAAATGAGCAGTTCTTC
CDR3 protein: CATSDAGKAENEQFF
J gene: TRBJ2-1
D gene: -
clone size: -
V gene: TRBV24-1

CDR3 DNA: TGTGCCAGCAGCCAAGAGCGGGCAGGCGAAAAACTGTTTTTT
CDR3 protein: CASSQERAGEKLFF
J gene: TRBJ1-4
D gene: -
clone size: once
V gene: TRBV4-2

CDR3 DNA: TGTGCCAGCAGTCCAGGGTTGGGGGCTAACTATGGCTACACCTTC
CDR3 protein: CASSPGLGANYGYTF
J gene: TRBJ1-2
D gene: -
clone size: -
V gene: TRBV11-2

CDR3 DNA: TGTGCCACCGTGCACAATCCCACAGATACGCAGTATTTT
CDR3 protein: CATVHNPTDTQYF
J gene: TRBJ2-3
D gene: -
clone size: -
V gene: TRBV15

CDR3 DNA: TGTGCCAGTACCCCAGGCGGGAATTCACCCCTCCACTTT
CDR3 protein: CASTPGGNSPLHF
J gene: TRBJ1-6
D gene: -
clone size: once
V gene: TRBV19

CDR3 DNA: TGTGCCAGCAGCTGGACAGGTAATAGCAATCAGCCCCAGCATTTT
CDR3 protein: CASSWTGNSNQPQHF
J gene: TRBJ1-5
D gene: TRBD1
clone size: -
V gene: TRBV11-2

CDR3 DNA: TGTGCCTCCCGGGGGTGGAACACCGGGGAGCTGTTTTTT
CDR3 protein: CASRGWNTGELFF
J gene: TRBJ2-2
D gene: -
clone size: -
V gene: TRBV19

CDR3 DNA: TGTGCCAGCTCAGGACAGGGTTCTAATGAAAAACTGTTTTTT
CDR3 protein: CASSGQGSNEKLFF
J gene: TRBJ1-4
D gene: TRBD1
clone size: -
V gene: TRBV18

CDR3 DNA: TGTGCCATTAGCGGGGGGGCACAAGAGACCCAGTACTTC
CDR3 protein: CAISGGAQETQYF
J gene: TRBJ2-5
D gene: TRBD2
clone size: once
V gene: TRBV10-3

CDR3 DNA: TGTGCCATCAGGCCCCCAGGGGGAGACACTGAAGCTTTCTTT
CDR3 protein: CAIRPPGGDTEAFF
J gene: TRBJ1-1
D gene: TRBD1
clone size: -
V gene: TRBV10-3

CDR3 DNA: TGTGCCAGCAGATCCGGACTAGCGGGGCTCTACGAGCAGTACTTC
CDR3 protein: CASRSGLAGLYEQYF
J gene: TRBJ2-7
D gene: TRBD2
clone size: -
V gene: TRBV27

CDR3 DNA: TGTGCCAGCAGCGTGGGACGGGGGGGCACAGATACGCAGTATTTT
CDR3 protein: CASSVGRGGTDTQYF
J gene: TRBJ2-3
D gene: TRBD2
clone size: -
V gene: TRBV9

CDR3 DNA: TGTGCCAGCAGCTTCGGGACAAGAACTAACTATGGCTACACCTTC
CDR3 protein: CASSFGTRTNYGYTF
J gene: TRBJ1-2
D gene: -
clone size: -
V gene: TRBV5-4

CDR3 DNA: TGTGCCAGCAGGACAGGGTCGGGCAATCAGCCCCAGCATTTT
CDR3 protein: CASRTGSGNQPQHF
J gene: TRBJ1-5
D gene: TRBD1
clone size: -
V gene: TRBV6-5

CDR3 DNA: TGTGCCAGTAGTATCAGTCCGGCTTACAATCAGCCCCAGCATTTT
CDR3 protein: CASSISPAYNQPQHF
J gene: TRBJ1-5
D gene: -
clone size: once
V gene: TRBV19

CDR3 DNA: TGTGCCATCAGTGAAGGTGGAAATAGCAATCAGCCCCAGCATTTT
CDR3 protein: CAISEGGNSNQPQHF
J gene: TRBJ1-5
D gene: -
clone size: -
V gene: TRBV10-3

CDR3 DNA: TGTGCCAGCAGCTCCTCGGGGGTCTCCTACGAGCAGTACTTC
CDR3 protein: CASSSSGVSYEQYF
J gene: TRBJ2-7
D gene: -
clone size: -
V gene: TRBV5-4

CDR3 DNA: TGTGCCAGCAGCGACGGGGATCTCTCTGGAAACACCATATATTTT
CDR3 protein: CASSDGDLSGNTIYF
J gene: TRBJ1-3
D gene: -
clone size: -
V gene: TRBV7-9